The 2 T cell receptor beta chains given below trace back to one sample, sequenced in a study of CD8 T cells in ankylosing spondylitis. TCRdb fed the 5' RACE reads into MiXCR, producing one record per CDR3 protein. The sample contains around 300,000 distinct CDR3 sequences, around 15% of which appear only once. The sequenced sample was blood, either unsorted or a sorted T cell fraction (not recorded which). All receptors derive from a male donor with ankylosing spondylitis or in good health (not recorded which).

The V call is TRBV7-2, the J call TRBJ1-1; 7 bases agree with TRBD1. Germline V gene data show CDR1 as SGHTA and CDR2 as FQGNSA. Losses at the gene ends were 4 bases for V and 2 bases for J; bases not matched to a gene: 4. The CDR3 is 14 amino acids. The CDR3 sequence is CASSWRQGNTEAFF. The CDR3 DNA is TGTGCCAGCAGCTGGAGACAGGGAAACACTGAAGCTTTCTTT.

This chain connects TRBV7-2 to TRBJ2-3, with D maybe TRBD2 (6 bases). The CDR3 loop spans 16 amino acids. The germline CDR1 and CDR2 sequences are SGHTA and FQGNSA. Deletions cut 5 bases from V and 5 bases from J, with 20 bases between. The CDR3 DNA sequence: TGTGCCAGCAGCCGCTTTATCCGGGAGCCGGGAGATACGCAGTATTTT. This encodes CASSRFIREPGDTQYF.